Listed below are T cell receptor beta chains from one sample, sequenced in a study of blood T cell repertoires in COVID-19. Data came from immunoSEQ multiplex PCR; TCRdb stores just in-frame clones and leaves some out. The sample contains a few hundred thousand clones, approximately 92% of which appear only once. The sequenced sample was PBMCs or T cells enriched from blood (not recorded which). These receptors all stem from a man aged 18 to 35 who had recovered from COVID-19. Both conserved end residues are part of each CDR3. Fields, in order: D gene, V gene, clone size, J gene, CDR3 protein, CDR3 DNA. A D gene is named only where the DNA matches it firmly. The listing skips clone size in some rows; elsewhere it reads once, few, many or a size class.

d_call: .
v_call: TRBV18
clone_size: .
j_call: TRBJ1-2
cdr3_aa: CASSPLTDSRYGYTF
cdr3_nt: TGTGCCAGCTCACCACTGACCGACTCTAGGTATGGCTACACCTTC

d_call: TRBD2
v_call: TRBV27
clone_size: once
j_call: TRBJ2-2
cdr3_aa: CASSPGTSGITGELFF
cdr3_nt: TGTGCCAGCAGTCCCGGGACTAGCGGGATCACCGGGGAGCTGTTTTTT

d_call: TRBD2
v_call: TRBV10-3
clone_size: .
j_call: TRBJ2-2
cdr3_aa: CAITAGGGGELFF
cdr3_nt: TGTGCCATCACGGCGGGAGGAGGCGGGGAGCTGTTTTTT

d_call: TRBD2
v_call: TRBV23-1
clone_size: .
j_call: TRBJ2-7
cdr3_aa: CASSQPPSGSYEQYF
cdr3_nt: TGCGCCAGCAGTCAACCCCCTAGCGGGTCCTACGAGCAGTACTTC

d_call: TRBD1
v_call: TRBV15
clone_size: .
j_call: TRBJ2-7
cdr3_aa: CATSRDTGGYEQYF
cdr3_nt: TGTGCCACCAGCAGGGACACAGGGGGCTACGAGCAGTACTTC

d_call: TRBD1
v_call: TRBV2
clone_size: .
j_call: TRBJ1-2
cdr3_aa: CASSEIGGLGYTF
cdr3_nt: TGTGCCAGCAGTGAAATAGGGGGCCTTGGCTACACCTTC

d_call: TRBD1
v_call: TRBV5-5
clone_size: .
j_call: TRBJ1-4
cdr3_aa: CASSQEGQAGEKLFF
cdr3_nt: TGTGCCAGCAGCCAGGAGGGACAGGCAGGGGAAAAACTGTTTTTT

d_call: .
v_call: TRBV2
clone_size: .
j_call: TRBJ1-2
cdr3_aa: CASGAANYGYTF
cdr3_nt: TGTGCCAGCGGCGCGGCTAACTATGGCTACACCTTC

d_call: TRBD1
v_call: TRBV7-2
clone_size: .
j_call: TRBJ2-1
cdr3_aa: CASNPLLTGGGEQFF
cdr3_nt: TGTGCCAGCAACCCATTATTAACAGGGGGCGGTGAGCAGTTCTTC

d_call: .
v_call: TRBV19
clone_size: .
j_call: TRBJ1-2
cdr3_aa: CASQENYGYTF
cdr3_nt: TGTGCCAGTCAGGAAAACTATGGCTACACCTTC

d_call: .
v_call: TRBV5-1
clone_size: .
j_call: TRBJ2-3
cdr3_aa: CASRSTGYSTDTQYF
cdr3_nt: TGCGCCAGCCGATCGACAGGTTACTCCACAGATACGCAGTATTTT

d_call: .
v_call: TRBV27
clone_size: .
j_call: TRBJ1-3
cdr3_aa: CASSQENRDGSSGNTIYF
cdr3_nt: TGTGCCAGCAGTCAAGAAAACCGGGACGGGAGCTCTGGAAACACCATATATTTT

d_call: TRBD1
v_call: TRBV30
clone_size: once
j_call: TRBJ2-5
cdr3_aa: CAWNLIRQGRTQETQYF
cdr3_nt: TGTGCCTGGAACCTAATACGACAGGGGAGGACCCAAGAGACCCAGTACTTC

d_call: .
v_call: TRBV14
clone_size: .
j_call: TRBJ2-7
cdr3_aa: CASSQFSEQYF
cdr3_nt: TGTGCCAGCAGCCAATTCAGCGAGCAGTACTTC

d_call: TRBD1
v_call: TRBV7-8
clone_size: .
j_call: TRBJ1-6
cdr3_aa: CASSATGTGSSYNSPLHF
cdr3_nt: TGTGCCAGCAGCGCGACCGGGACAGGGAGCTCCTATAATTCACCCCTCCACTTT

d_call: TRBD2
v_call: TRBV11-2
clone_size: .
j_call: TRBJ2-5
cdr3_aa: CASSLGGVGGETQYF
cdr3_nt: TGTGCCAGCAGCTTAGGCGGAGTGGGAGGGGAGACCCAGTACTTC

d_call: .
v_call: TRBV30
clone_size: .
j_call: TRBJ2-1
cdr3_aa: CAWRVDLWSNNEQFF
cdr3_nt: TGTGCCTGGAGGGTTGACCTTTGGAGTAACAATGAGCAGTTCTTC

d_call: TRBD1
v_call: TRBV7-9
clone_size: .
j_call: TRBJ1-4
cdr3_aa: CASSNSGQGYEKLFF
cdr3_nt: TGTGCCAGCAGCAACTCGGGACAGGGCTATGAAAAACTGTTTTTT

d_call: TRBD2
v_call: TRBV4-1
clone_size: .
j_call: TRBJ2-7
cdr3_aa: CASSQDMGGTSYEQYF
cdr3_nt: TGCGCCAGCAGCCAAGATATGGGGGGGACGTCCTACGAGCAGTACTTC

d_call: .
v_call: TRBV21-1
clone_size: .
j_call: TRBJ1-5
cdr3_aa: CARSPRGQVSNQPQHF
cdr3_nt: TGTGCCCGATCCCCCCGGGGACAGGTAAGCAATCAGCCCCAGCATTTT

d_call: .
v_call: TRBV9
clone_size: .
j_call: TRBJ2-1
cdr3_aa: CASSVGQGFNEQFF
cdr3_nt: TGTGCCAGCAGCGTAGGGCAGGGGTTCAATGAGCAGTTCTTC

d_call: TRBD2
v_call: TRBV28
clone_size: .
j_call: TRBJ2-7
cdr3_aa: CASSLIFPGLGLSRASYEQYF
cdr3_nt: TGTGCCAGCAGTTTAATTTTTCCGGGACTAGGTCTAAGTCGAGCGTCCTACGAGCAGTACTTC

d_call: .
v_call: TRBV6-6
clone_size: .
j_call: TRBJ1-5
cdr3_aa: CASSRAYSGGGNQPQHF
cdr3_nt: TGTGCCAGCAGTCGAGCATACAGCGGGGGAGGCAATCAGCCCCAGCATTTT

d_call: .
v_call: TRBV7-9
clone_size: .
j_call: TRBJ2-2
cdr3_aa: CASSFLGGAGELFF
cdr3_nt: TGTGCCAGCAGCTTTTTAGGGGGAGCCGGGGAGCTGTTTTTT

d_call: .
v_call: TRBV9
clone_size: .
j_call: TRBJ1-4
cdr3_aa: CASSVAPATNEKLFF
cdr3_nt: TGTGCCAGCAGCGTAGCTCCTGCAACTAATGAAAAACTGTTTTTT

d_call: TRBD1
v_call: TRBV2
clone_size: .
j_call: TRBJ1-1
cdr3_aa: CASSTTGGWTEAFF
cdr3_nt: TGTGCCAGCAGTACCACAGGGGGCTGGACTGAAGCTTTCTTT

d_call: TRBD2
v_call: TRBV19
clone_size: .
j_call: TRBJ2-2
cdr3_aa: CASRTSGGLNTGELFF
cdr3_nt: TGTGCCAGTAGGACTAGCGGGGGCCTGAACACCGGGGAGCTGTTTTTT

d_call: .
v_call: TRBV3-1/TRBV3-2
clone_size: .
j_call: TRBJ1-2
cdr3_aa: CASSQGIGVGGLFYGYTF
cdr3_nt: TGTGCCAGCAGCCAAGGTATCGGAGTTGGCGGACTATTCTATGGCTACACCTTC

d_call: .
v_call: TRBV10-1
clone_size: .
j_call: TRBJ2-3
cdr3_aa: CASSEPGSDTQYF
cdr3_nt: TGCGCCAGCAGTGAACCCGGGAGTGATACGCAGTATTTT

d_call: .
v_call: TRBV27
clone_size: .
j_call: TRBJ1-5
cdr3_aa: CASSWTVPWGQPQHF
cdr3_nt: TGTGCCAGCAGTTGGACAGTCCCCTGGGGTCAGCCCCAGCATTTT

d_call: .
v_call: TRBV12-3/TRBV12-4
clone_size: .
j_call: TRBJ1-2
cdr3_aa: CASGLRGDYGYTF
cdr3_nt: TGTGCCAGCGGACTTCGAGGTGACTATGGCTACACCTTC

d_call: .
v_call: TRBV9
clone_size: .
j_call: TRBJ2-1
cdr3_aa: CASSLYNEQFF
cdr3_nt: TGTGCCAGCAGCTTATACAATGAGCAGTTCTTC

d_call: TRBD2
v_call: TRBV4-2
clone_size: once
j_call: TRBJ2-1
cdr3_aa: CASSHPSGGSSYNEQFF
cdr3_nt: TGTGCCAGCAGCCACCCTAGCGGGGGTAGCTCCTACAATGAGCAGTTCTTC

d_call: TRBD2
v_call: TRBV11-3
clone_size: .
j_call: TRBJ2-1
cdr3_aa: CASSFSSLAGVRDEQFF
cdr3_nt: TGTGCCAGCAGCTTCTCCTCCCTAGCGGGAGTAAGGGATGAGCAGTTCTTC

d_call: .
v_call: TRBV25-1
clone_size: once
j_call: TRBJ2-7
cdr3_aa: CASSAGRFQVIEQYF
cdr3_nt: TGTGCCAGCAGTGCCGGCCGGTTTCAGGTAATCGAGCAGTACTTC

d_call: .
v_call: TRBV13
clone_size: few
j_call: TRBJ1-2
cdr3_aa: CASSLFSTDYGYTF
cdr3_nt: TGTGCCAGCAGCTTATTTTCGACAGATTATGGCTACACCTTC

d_call: .
v_call: TRBV6-5
clone_size: .
j_call: TRBJ1-3
cdr3_aa: CASSPQAAGNTIYF
cdr3_nt: TGTGCCAGCAGCCCACAGGCAGCTGGAAACACCATATATTTT

d_call: .
v_call: TRBV12-2
clone_size: .
j_call: TRBJ2-1
cdr3_aa: CASRVPGQGDNEQFF
cdr3_nt: TGTGCAAGTCGCGTACCGGGACAGGGAGACAATGAGCAGTTCTTC

d_call: TRBD1
v_call: TRBV9
clone_size: .
j_call: TRBJ1-6
cdr3_aa: CASSRQGTSSYNSPLHF
cdr3_nt: TGTGCCAGCAGCCGACAGGGGACGAGCTCCTATAATTCACCCCTCCACTTT

d_call: .
v_call: TRBV28
clone_size: few
j_call: TRBJ1-3
cdr3_aa: CASRVSSGNTIYF
cdr3_nt: TGTGCCAGCAGGGTGAGCTCTGGAAACACCATATATTTT

d_call: TRBD2
v_call: TRBV19
clone_size: .
j_call: TRBJ2-1
cdr3_aa: CASSRSPSGGANEQFF
cdr3_nt: TGTGCCAGTAGTAGGTCACCAAGCGGGGGGGCCAATGAGCAGTTCTTC

d_call: TRBD1
v_call: TRBV4-1
clone_size: .
j_call: TRBJ2-7
cdr3_aa: CASSRTGFYEQYF
cdr3_nt: TGCGCCAGCAGTCGGACAGGATTCTACGAGCAGTACTTC

d_call: TRBD2
v_call: TRBV10-3
clone_size: .
j_call: TRBJ2-3
cdr3_aa: CAISAREGTDTQYF
cdr3_nt: TGTGCCATCAGTGCGCGGGAGGGCACAGATACGCAGTATTTT

d_call: .
v_call: TRBV5-4
clone_size: .
j_call: TRBJ2-1
cdr3_aa: CASSSPKSGGRSYNEQFF
cdr3_nt: TGTGCCAGCAGCTCCCCCAAGAGCGGAGGTCGCTCCTACAATGAGCAGTTCTTC

d_call: TRBD2
v_call: TRBV11-3
clone_size: .
j_call: TRBJ2-1
cdr3_aa: CASSLRAGGPDEQFF
cdr3_nt: TGTGCCAGCAGCTTACGAGCGGGGGGGCCAGATGAGCAGTTCTTC

d_call: TRBD2
v_call: TRBV5-4
clone_size: .
j_call: TRBJ2-5
cdr3_aa: CASSPKNGGQETQYF
cdr3_nt: TGTGCCAGCAGCCCGAAGAACGGGGGGCAAGAGACCCAGTACTTC

d_call: .
v_call: TRBV19
clone_size: few
j_call: TRBJ1-5
cdr3_aa: CASYGRASNQPQHF
cdr3_nt: TGTGCCAGTTATGGCAGGGCAAGCAATCAGCCCCAGCATTTT

d_call: .
v_call: TRBV4-3
clone_size: .
j_call: TRBJ1-1
cdr3_aa: CASSQDPGSTEAFF
cdr3_nt: TGCGCCAGCAGCCAAGATCCGGGATCCACTGAAGCTTTCTTT

d_call: TRBD1
v_call: TRBV10-1
clone_size: .
j_call: TRBJ1-6
cdr3_aa: CASSAQQGRTPLHF
cdr3_nt: TGCGCCAGCAGTGCTCAACAGGGGCGCACACCCCTCCACTTT

d_call: .
v_call: TRBV5-1
clone_size: .
j_call: TRBJ2-3
cdr3_aa: CASSFAGSNPTDTQYF
cdr3_nt: TGCGCCAGCAGCTTCGCCGGTTCTAACCCCACAGATACGCAGTATTTT

d_call: TRBD1
v_call: TRBV5-1
clone_size: .
j_call: TRBJ1-2
cdr3_aa: CASSRDRGGYGYTF
cdr3_nt: TGCGCCAGCAGCAGGGACAGGGGCGGCTATGGCTACACCTTC

d_call: .
v_call: TRBV5-1
clone_size: few
j_call: TRBJ2-2
cdr3_aa: CASTLGGNTGELFF
cdr3_nt: TGCGCCAGCACCCTCGGGGGTAACACCGGGGAGCTGTTTTTT

d_call: .
v_call: TRBV6-5
clone_size: .
j_call: TRBJ1-1
cdr3_aa: CASIRQGGEAFF
cdr3_nt: TGTGCCAGCATTCGGCAGGGTGGTGAAGCTTTCTTT

d_call: .
v_call: TRBV5-1
clone_size: .
j_call: TRBJ1-4
cdr3_aa: CASSLAGGGASEKLFF
cdr3_nt: TGCGCCAGCAGCTTGGCCGGAGGAGGGGCCAGTGAAAAACTGTTTTTT

d_call: TRBD1
v_call: TRBV4-2
clone_size: .
j_call: TRBJ1-5
cdr3_aa: CASSGTGHQPQHF
cdr3_nt: TGTGCCAGCAGCGGGACAGGGCACCAGCCCCAGCATTTT

d_call: TRBD1
v_call: TRBV4-3
clone_size: once
j_call: TRBJ1-5
cdr3_aa: CASSQDRGRQPQHF
cdr3_nt: TGCGCCAGCAGCCAGGACAGGGGTAGGCAGCCCCAGCATTTT

d_call: TRBD2
v_call: TRBV27
clone_size: .
j_call: TRBJ2-1
cdr3_aa: CASSFRLAANNEQFF
cdr3_nt: TGTGCCAGCAGTTTCCGACTAGCGGCAAACAATGAGCAGTTCTTC